Listed below are T cell receptor beta chains from one sample, sequenced in a study of blood T cell repertoires in COVID-19. Generated by immunoSEQ multiplex PCR, the TCRdb table keeps only in-frame clones and is missing some. This table holds about 220,000 clones, roughly 88% found once. Sequenced sample: PBMCs or T cells enriched from blood (not recorded which). The receptor set was obtained from a woman aged 40 to 50 with acute COVID-19. Each CDR3 is given with its conserved first and last residue. Fields, in order: D gene, V gene, J gene, clone size, CDR3 length, CDR3 DNA, CDR3 protein. D genes are given only for firm matches. Rows may omit the clone size; those that give it use once, few, many or a size class.

d_call: TRBD1; v_call: TRBV5-1; j_call: TRBJ2-5; clone_size: -; cdr3_length: 15; cdr3_nt: TGCGCCAGCAGCGGGACAGGGGGCAGGGAAGAGACCCAGTACTTC; cdr3_aa: CASSGTGGREETQYF
d_call: -; v_call: TRBV2; j_call: TRBJ1-6; clone_size: -; cdr3_length: 14; cdr3_nt: TGTGCCAGCAGTGACGGTAGCCTTAATTCACCCCTCCACTTT; cdr3_aa: CASSDGSLNSPLHF
d_call: TRBD2; v_call: TRBV29-1; j_call: TRBJ2-4; clone_size: few; cdr3_length: 14; cdr3_nt: TGCAGCGTTGGTGTGACGGGGAGGGAAAACATTCAGTACTTC; cdr3_aa: CSVGVTGRENIQYF
d_call: -; v_call: TRBV29-1; j_call: TRBJ1-2; clone_size: -; cdr3_length: 15; cdr3_nt: TGCAGCGTTATCATTACCGGGACATTTAACTATGGCTACACCTTC; cdr3_aa: CSVIITGTFNYGYTF
d_call: -; v_call: TRBV7-6; j_call: TRBJ1-3; clone_size: once; cdr3_length: 15; cdr3_nt: TGTGCCAGCAGCTTACGGGGATCTACTGGAAACACCATATATTTT; cdr3_aa: CASSLRGSTGNTIYF
d_call: -; v_call: TRBV6-5; j_call: TRBJ1-6; clone_size: -; cdr3_length: 13; cdr3_nt: TGTGCCAGCAGTTGGAGCAGCAATTCACCCCTCCACTTT; cdr3_aa: CASSWSSNSPLHF
d_call: TRBD1; v_call: TRBV7-3; j_call: TRBJ1-2; clone_size: -; cdr3_length: 16; cdr3_nt: TGTGCCAGCAGCTTATCTCCGGGACAGGGGGCGCAAGGCTACACCTTC; cdr3_aa: CASSLSPGQGAQGYTF
d_call: TRBD1; v_call: TRBV19; j_call: TRBJ1-1; clone_size: -; cdr3_length: 15; cdr3_nt: TGTGCCAGTAGTAGAGGACAGGGACTAAACACTGAAGCTTTCTTT; cdr3_aa: CASSRGQGLNTEAFF
d_call: -; v_call: TRBV18; j_call: TRBJ1-3; clone_size: -; cdr3_length: 15; cdr3_nt: TGTGCCAGCTCACCACCGGATAGGGGGAGAAACACCATATATTTT; cdr3_aa: CASSPPDRGRNTIYF
d_call: TRBD1; v_call: TRBV18; j_call: TRBJ1-4; clone_size: -; cdr3_length: 17; cdr3_nt: TGTGCCAGCTCACCAGGGACAGTCTACGCAACTAATGAAAAACTGTTTTTT; cdr3_aa: CASSPGTVYATNEKLFF
d_call: TRBD1; v_call: TRBV30; j_call: TRBJ1-4; clone_size: few; cdr3_length: 13; cdr3_nt: TGTGCCACAGGGACAGGGAGTAGCAAAAAACTGTTTTTT; cdr3_aa: CATGTGSSKKLFF
d_call: -; v_call: TRBV4-3; j_call: TRBJ1-1; clone_size: -; cdr3_length: 14; cdr3_nt: TGCGCCAGCAGCCAAGTGTCAGGGGTCGCTGAAGCTTTCTTT; cdr3_aa: CASSQVSGVAEAFF
d_call: -; v_call: TRBV2; j_call: TRBJ1-1; clone_size: -; cdr3_length: 13; cdr3_nt: TGTGCCAGCACTATGGGGGGAGGCACTGAAGCTTTCTTT; cdr3_aa: CASTMGGGTEAFF
d_call: TRBD1; v_call: TRBV7-8; j_call: TRBJ1-2; clone_size: -; cdr3_length: 17; cdr3_nt: TGTGCCAGCAGCTTTCAACGACAGGGTTCAACTAACTATGGCTACACCTTC; cdr3_aa: CASSFQRQGSTNYGYTF
d_call: -; v_call: TRBV4-2; j_call: TRBJ1-5; clone_size: -; cdr3_length: 15; cdr3_nt: TGTGCCAGCAGCCTCCAGACAGACAGCAATCAGCCCCAGCATTTT; cdr3_aa: CASSLQTDSNQPQHF
d_call: TRBD2; v_call: TRBV15; j_call: TRBJ2-1; clone_size: -; cdr3_length: 18; cdr3_nt: TGTGCCACCAGCAGAGAAGCGGTCCAAAGCGGGGGGTACAATGAGCAGTTCTTC; cdr3_aa: CATSREAVQSGGYNEQFF
d_call: -; v_call: TRBV7-8; j_call: TRBJ2-7; clone_size: -; cdr3_length: 12; cdr3_nt: TGTGCCAGCAGCACTTCGGGGGACGAGCAGTACTTC; cdr3_aa: CASSTSGDEQYF
d_call: -; v_call: TRBV7-8; j_call: TRBJ1-1; clone_size: -; cdr3_length: 16; cdr3_nt: TGTGCCAGCAGCTTAGGGCGGGGTCGGGAAGTTGGTGAAGCTTTCTTT; cdr3_aa: CASSLGRGREVGEAFF
d_call: TRBD1; v_call: TRBV5-3; j_call: TRBJ2-5; clone_size: -; cdr3_length: 14; cdr3_nt: TGTGCCGGCCGACAGGGGCGGTACCAAGAGACCCAGTACTTC; cdr3_aa: CAGRQGRYQETQYF
d_call: TRBD1; v_call: TRBV5-1; j_call: TRBJ1-6; clone_size: -; cdr3_length: 16; cdr3_nt: TGCGCCAGCAGCGGGGGGACAGTCGAATTTAATTCACCCCTCCACTTT; cdr3_aa: CASSGGTVEFNSPLHF
d_call: -; v_call: TRBV6-5; j_call: TRBJ1-5; clone_size: -; cdr3_length: 13; cdr3_nt: TGTGCCAGCAGACAGAATAGCAATCAGCCCCAGCATTTT; cdr3_aa: CASRQNSNQPQHF
d_call: -; v_call: TRBV19; j_call: TRBJ1-1; clone_size: -; cdr3_length: 16; cdr3_nt: TGTGCCAGTGGACGACCCGCGGGCTCTTTGAACACTGAAGCTTTCTTT; cdr3_aa: CASGRPAGSLNTEAFF
d_call: TRBD1; v_call: TRBV3-1/TRBV3-2; j_call: TRBJ1-5; clone_size: -; cdr3_length: 15; cdr3_nt: TGTGCCAGCAGCCGCGGACAGGGAGGCAATCAGCCCCAGCATTTT; cdr3_aa: CASSRGQGGNQPQHF
d_call: TRBD2; v_call: TRBV11-2; j_call: TRBJ2-5; clone_size: -; cdr3_length: 16; cdr3_nt: TGTGCCAGCAGCTTAGACGGGGGGGCCAGAAGAGAGACCCAGTACTTC; cdr3_aa: CASSLDGGARRETQYF
d_call: -; v_call: TRBV5-5; j_call: TRBJ2-1; clone_size: -; cdr3_length: 15; cdr3_nt: TGTGCCAGCAGGGTGGGGGCCAAAAAGGAGAATGAGCAGTTCTTC; cdr3_aa: CASRVGAKKENEQFF
d_call: -; v_call: TRBV7-2; j_call: TRBJ1-1; clone_size: few; cdr3_length: 17; cdr3_nt: TGTGCCAGCAGCTCCCTCAACGGTAGACAGGTAGGGACTGAAGCTTTCTTT; cdr3_aa: CASSSLNGRQVGTEAFF
d_call: TRBD1; v_call: TRBV6-5; j_call: TRBJ1-2; clone_size: -; cdr3_length: 14; cdr3_nt: TGTGCCAGCAGTCAGGGGGCTTTGGGCTATGGCTACACCTTC; cdr3_aa: CASSQGALGYGYTF
d_call: TRBD1; v_call: TRBV2; j_call: TRBJ2-5; clone_size: -; cdr3_length: 16; cdr3_nt: TGTGCCATCCTGAGGGAGACAGGGCAGGACCAAGAGACCCAGTACTTC; cdr3_aa: CAILRETGQDQETQYF
d_call: TRBD1; v_call: TRBV19; j_call: TRBJ1-3; clone_size: -; cdr3_length: 16; cdr3_nt: TGTGCCAGTAGTATTACAGGGGGGGGCTCTGGAAACACCATATATTTT; cdr3_aa: CASSITGGGSGNTIYF
d_call: -; v_call: TRBV27; j_call: TRBJ1-5; clone_size: -; cdr3_length: 14; cdr3_nt: TGTGCCAGCAGTTTATCGTACAGAAATCAGCCCCAGCATTTT; cdr3_aa: CASSLSYRNQPQHF
d_call: -; v_call: TRBV3-1/TRBV3-2; j_call: TRBJ1-2; clone_size: -; cdr3_length: 15; cdr3_nt: TGTGCCAGCAGCCAAGAGGGGACTGCGAACTATGGCTACACCTTC; cdr3_aa: CASSQEGTANYGYTF
d_call: -; v_call: TRBV5-1; j_call: TRBJ1-4; clone_size: -; cdr3_length: 15; cdr3_nt: TGCGCCAGCAGTTTCAGGGACACTACTAATGAAAAACTGTTTTTT; cdr3_aa: CASSFRDTTNEKLFF
d_call: TRBD1; v_call: TRBV20-1; j_call: TRBJ1-4; clone_size: -; cdr3_length: 14; cdr3_nt: TGCAGTGCTAGTCCCGGGACAGGGGGCGAAAAACTGTTTTTT; cdr3_aa: CSASPGTGGEKLFF
d_call: TRBD1; v_call: TRBV3-1/TRBV3-2; j_call: TRBJ1-1; clone_size: -; cdr3_length: 14; cdr3_nt: TGTGCCAGCAGCCAAGGACAGGGAGCCACTGAAGCTTTCTTT; cdr3_aa: CASSQGQGATEAFF
d_call: -; v_call: TRBV4-3; j_call: TRBJ2-1; clone_size: -; cdr3_length: 15; cdr3_nt: TGCGCCAGCAGCCAAGGCAGGGCGGTTAGAAGTGAGCAGTTCTTC; cdr3_aa: CASSQGRAVRSEQFF
d_call: -; v_call: TRBV7-2; j_call: TRBJ1-1; clone_size: -; cdr3_length: 15; cdr3_nt: TGTGCCAGCAGCTCAGGGGTGGGGGTAGCAACTGAAGCTTTCTTT; cdr3_aa: CASSSGVGVATEAFF
d_call: TRBD1; v_call: TRBV4-1; j_call: TRBJ2-7; clone_size: -; cdr3_length: 16; cdr3_nt: TGCGCCAGCAGCCAGGAGACAGGGTATAGCTCCTACGAGCAGTACTTC; cdr3_aa: CASSQETGYSSYEQYF
d_call: -; v_call: TRBV5-4; j_call: TRBJ1-4; clone_size: -; cdr3_length: 14; cdr3_nt: TGTGCCAGCAGCTTGAACGCAGGGGACGAAAAACTGTTTTTT; cdr3_aa: CASSLNAGDEKLFF
d_call: -; v_call: TRBV19; j_call: TRBJ2-1; clone_size: -; cdr3_length: 15; cdr3_nt: TGTGCCAGTAGTAGGCGGGACTCGGCCTACAATGAGCAGTTCTTC; cdr3_aa: CASSRRDSAYNEQFF
d_call: -; v_call: TRBV15; j_call: TRBJ1-1; clone_size: many; cdr3_length: 16; cdr3_nt: TGTGCCACCAGCAGATCTGGTTGGGGCCTGAACACTGAAGCTTTCTTT; cdr3_aa: CATSRSGWGLNTEAFF
d_call: -; v_call: TRBV19; j_call: TRBJ2-2; clone_size: -; cdr3_length: 15; cdr3_nt: TGTGCCAGTAAACCCGGGGGGCCTAACACCGGGGAGCTGTTTTTT; cdr3_aa: CASKPGGPNTGELFF
d_call: -; v_call: TRBV13; j_call: TRBJ1-6; clone_size: -; cdr3_length: 12; cdr3_nt: TGTGCCAGCGGAGTAGGGGGTTCACCCCTCCACTTT; cdr3_aa: CASGVGGSPLHF
d_call: TRBD1; v_call: TRBV19; j_call: TRBJ1-2; clone_size: once; cdr3_length: 14; cdr3_nt: TGTGCCAGTATTGACAGGGGGCGCAAGGACGGCTACACCTTC; cdr3_aa: CASIDRGRKDGYTF
d_call: -; v_call: TRBV11-3; j_call: TRBJ2-3; clone_size: -; cdr3_length: 13; cdr3_nt: TGTGCCAGCAGCTTATGGAATTCCGGGACGCAGTATTTT; cdr3_aa: CASSLWNSGTQYF
d_call: -; v_call: TRBV30; j_call: TRBJ2-5; clone_size: -; cdr3_length: 15; cdr3_nt: TGTGCCTGGAGTGTACGGGGTACCAGTCAAGAGACCCAGTACTTC; cdr3_aa: CAWSVRGTSQETQYF
d_call: -; v_call: TRBV9; j_call: TRBJ1-5; clone_size: -; cdr3_length: 15; cdr3_nt: TGTGCCAGCAGCGTAGATGCCGGAGGGAATCAGCCCCAGCATTTT; cdr3_aa: CASSVDAGGNQPQHF
d_call: TRBD1; v_call: TRBV2; j_call: TRBJ2-7; clone_size: -; cdr3_length: 14; cdr3_nt: TGTGCCAGCCAAGGACAGGGTACGTCTTACGAGCAGTACTTC; cdr3_aa: CASQGQGTSYEQYF
d_call: -; v_call: TRBV7-8; j_call: TRBJ1-2; clone_size: once; cdr3_length: 12; cdr3_nt: TGTGCCAGCAGCCCGGACAGCTATGGCTACACCTTC; cdr3_aa: CASSPDSYGYTF
d_call: -; v_call: TRBV19; j_call: TRBJ2-3; clone_size: -; cdr3_length: 15; cdr3_nt: TGTGCCAGTAGAGAAATTACAGGTTACACAGATACGCAGTATTTT; cdr3_aa: CASREITGYTDTQYF
d_call: -; v_call: TRBV15; j_call: TRBJ1-6; clone_size: -; cdr3_length: 16; cdr3_nt: TGTGCCACCAGCTCAGAAAGGGGAAACTATAATTCACCCCTCCACTTT; cdr3_aa: CATSSERGNYNSPLHF
d_call: -; v_call: TRBV7-2; j_call: TRBJ1-3; clone_size: -; cdr3_length: 15; cdr3_nt: TGTGCCAGCAGCGAACAGGACTACTCTGGAAACACCATATATTTT; cdr3_aa: CASSEQDYSGNTIYF
d_call: TRBD1; v_call: TRBV7-7; j_call: TRBJ1-4; clone_size: -; cdr3_length: 16; cdr3_nt: TGTGCCAGCAGGATGAAATCGGGACAGGGTTATGAAAAACTGTTTTTT; cdr3_aa: CASRMKSGQGYEKLFF
d_call: -; v_call: TRBV4-1; j_call: TRBJ1-4; clone_size: once; cdr3_length: 19; cdr3_nt: TGCGCCAGCAGCCAAGATGGTGACCGGACATTTGCAACTAATGAAAAACTGTTTTTT; cdr3_aa: CASSQDGDRTFATNEKLFF